This TCR beta chain originates from a study of beta chain features in type 1 diabetes. Study at large: Across the samples, 90 million to 120 million sorted cells were examined in total. Study-wide findings and caveats: Shorter TCRB CDR3s, moderately but significantly so, marked every one of the four CD4+ subsets in Type 1 diabetes patients.

CDR1 is MNHEY and CDR2 is SVGAGI in the germline V gene. This CDR3 has 14 amino acids. Unmatched junction bases numbered 5, after V lost 7 bases and J lost 0 bases. Expressed TCRB transcripts were sequenced because the isolated RNA had all been reverse transcribed beforehand. About 3.5 million reads, on average, came from each naive, central memory and regulatory T cell sample. The repertoire was sequenced with immunoSEQ multiplex PCR; TCRdb's copy has only in-frame clones and lacks some. The profile covers 350,000 or so clones, with roughly 21% appearing a single time and approximately 0.043% taken by the ten largest. This clone was picked up a small number of times. Antigen specificity is unknown. Sorted populations all exceeded 98% purity.

The chain has TRBV6-5 and TRBJ1-1, with TRBD1 matching 7 bases. The sequencing input was naive CD4+ T cells from blood. The clonotype was recovered from a woman aged 18-29 years in good health. The CDR3 sequence is CASTKTGMNTEAFF. DNA of the CDR3: TGTGCCAGCACCAAGACAGGGATGAACACTGAAGCTTTCTTT.